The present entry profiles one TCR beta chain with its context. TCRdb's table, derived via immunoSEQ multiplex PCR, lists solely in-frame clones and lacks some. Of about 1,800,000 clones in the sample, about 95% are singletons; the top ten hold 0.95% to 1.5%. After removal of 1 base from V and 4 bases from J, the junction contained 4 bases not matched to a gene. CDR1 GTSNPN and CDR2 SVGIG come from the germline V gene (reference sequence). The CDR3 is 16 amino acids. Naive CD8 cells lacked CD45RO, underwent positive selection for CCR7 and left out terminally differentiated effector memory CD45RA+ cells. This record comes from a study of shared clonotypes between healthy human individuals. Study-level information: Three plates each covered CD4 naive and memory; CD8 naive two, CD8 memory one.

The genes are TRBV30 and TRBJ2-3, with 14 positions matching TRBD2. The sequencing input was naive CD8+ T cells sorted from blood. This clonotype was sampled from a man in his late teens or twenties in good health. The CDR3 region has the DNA TGTGCCTGGAGTGAGCGACTAGCGGGAGGGCCAGATACGCAGTATTTT. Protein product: CAWSERLAGGPDTQYF. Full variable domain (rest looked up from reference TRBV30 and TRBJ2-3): SQTIHQWPATLVQPVGSPLSLECTVEGTSNPNLYWYRQAAGRGLQLLFYSVGIGQISSEVPQNLSASRPQDRQFILSSKKLLLSDSGFYLCAWSERLAGGPDTQYFGPGTRLTVL.